Only one count was recorded for the clone carrying this T cell receptor beta chain. Its antigen remains unidentified. Per the germline V gene, CDR1 is LNHDA and CDR2 is SQIVND (reference sequence). V lost 7 bases to trimming and J lost 7 bases, with 16 bases between them. The CDR3 contains 13 residues. Sequencing was performed with immunoSEQ multiplex PCR; in TCRdb, only in-frame clones are kept and a portion is missing. The data show tens of thousands of clones, with approximately 96% seen just once and 2.4% held by the top ten. This sample was taken from a study of cytomegalovirus exposure and HLA in healthy donors. Study in general: A subsequent analysis stated that the roughly 130 validation repertoires were run on the same platform as the 650 to 850 first-cohort repertoires.

Findings and caveats of the study: The finding came from a later analysis; first-cohort TCR clusters tended to co-occur in the 110 or so validation repertoires. The authors confirmed in vitro that three CMV-associated chains were specific for CMV antigens.

The clonotype comes from a man aged 18 to 29 in good health and CMV-seronegative. Sequenced input: PBMCs. The chain carries TRBV19 and TRBJ2-5, with D maybe TRBD2 (6 bases). CDR3 loop: CASTAGPYRTQYF. CDR3 in DNA: TGTGCCAGTACGGCGGGGCCCTATCGGACCCAGTACTTC.